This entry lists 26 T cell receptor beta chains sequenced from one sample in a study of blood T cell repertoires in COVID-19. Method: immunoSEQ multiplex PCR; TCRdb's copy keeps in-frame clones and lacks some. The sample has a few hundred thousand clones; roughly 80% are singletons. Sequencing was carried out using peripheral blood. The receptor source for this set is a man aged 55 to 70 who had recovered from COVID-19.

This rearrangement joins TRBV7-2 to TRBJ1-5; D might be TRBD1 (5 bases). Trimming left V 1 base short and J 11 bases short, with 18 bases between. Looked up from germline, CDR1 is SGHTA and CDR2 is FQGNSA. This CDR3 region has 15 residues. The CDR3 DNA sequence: TGTGCCAGCAGCTTAGGTTCCATGGGGGGTACAGCCCAGCATTTT. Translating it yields CASSLGSMGGTAQHF.

CDR3 loop: CASSSTPIGQGYNEQYF. DNA of the CDR3: TGTGCCAGTAGTAGCACGCCCATAGGACAGGGGTACAACGAGCAGTACTTC. J is TRBJ2-7 and V is TRBV19; 9 positions match TRBD1. The CDR3 has 17 amino acids. V lost 4 bases and J lost 5; bases outside the gene matches: 15. Germline V CDR1 and CDR2: LNHDA, SQIVND (reference sequence).

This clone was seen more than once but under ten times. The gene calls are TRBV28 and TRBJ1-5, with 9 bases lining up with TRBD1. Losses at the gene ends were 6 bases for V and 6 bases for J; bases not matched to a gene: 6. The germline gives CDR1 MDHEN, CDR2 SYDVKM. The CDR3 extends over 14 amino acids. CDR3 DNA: TGTGCCAGCAGCCTGGACAGGGGAAGTCAGCCCCAGCATTTT. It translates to CASSLDRGSQPQHF.

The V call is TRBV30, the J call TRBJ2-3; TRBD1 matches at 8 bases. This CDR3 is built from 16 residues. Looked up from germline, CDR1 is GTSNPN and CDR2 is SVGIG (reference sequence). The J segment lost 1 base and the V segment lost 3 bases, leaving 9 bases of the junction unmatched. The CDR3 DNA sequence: TGTGCCTGGAGCGGCCCTACAGGGGGTCGCACAGATACGCAGTATTTT. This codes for CAWSGPTGGRTDTQYF.

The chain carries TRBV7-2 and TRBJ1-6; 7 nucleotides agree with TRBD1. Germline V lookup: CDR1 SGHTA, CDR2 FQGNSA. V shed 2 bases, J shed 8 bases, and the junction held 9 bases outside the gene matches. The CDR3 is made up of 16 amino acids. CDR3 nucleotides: TGTGCCAGCAGCTTAAAAGAGCTGCAGGGGGATTCACCCCTCCACTTT. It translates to CASSLKELQGDSPLHF.

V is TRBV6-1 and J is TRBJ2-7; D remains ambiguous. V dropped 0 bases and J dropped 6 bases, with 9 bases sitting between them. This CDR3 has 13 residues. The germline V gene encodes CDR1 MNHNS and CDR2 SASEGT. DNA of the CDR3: TGTGCCAGCAGTGAAGCTAGATCTAGCGAGCAGTACTTC. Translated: CASSEARSSEQYF.

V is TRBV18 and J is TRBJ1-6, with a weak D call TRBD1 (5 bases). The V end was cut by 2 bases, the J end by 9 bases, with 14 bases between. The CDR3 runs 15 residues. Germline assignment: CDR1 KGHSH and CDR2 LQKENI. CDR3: CASSPGPGLTSPLHF. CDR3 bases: TGTGCCAGCTCACCAGGGCCGGGACTGACTTCACCCCTCCACTTT.

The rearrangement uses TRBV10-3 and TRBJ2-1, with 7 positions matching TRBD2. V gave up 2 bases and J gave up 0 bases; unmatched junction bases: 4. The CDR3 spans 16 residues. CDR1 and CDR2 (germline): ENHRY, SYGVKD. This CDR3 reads CAISEPGLNSYNEQFF. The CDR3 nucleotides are TGTGCCATCAGTGAGCCGGGACTAAACTCCTACAATGAGCAGTTCTTC.

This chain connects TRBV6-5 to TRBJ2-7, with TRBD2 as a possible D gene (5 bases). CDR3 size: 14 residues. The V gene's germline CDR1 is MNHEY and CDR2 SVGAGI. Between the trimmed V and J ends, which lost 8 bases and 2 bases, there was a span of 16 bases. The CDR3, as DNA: TGTGCCAGCTCCCCGAGCGGATTACCCTACGAGCAGTACTTC. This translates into CASSPSGLPYEQYF.

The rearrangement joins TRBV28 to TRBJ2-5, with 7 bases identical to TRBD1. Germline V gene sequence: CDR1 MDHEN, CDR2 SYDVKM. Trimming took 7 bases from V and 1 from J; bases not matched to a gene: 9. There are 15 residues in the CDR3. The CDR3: CASTADTGAQETQYF. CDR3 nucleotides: TGTGCCAGCACAGCGGATACAGGGGCCCAAGAGACCCAGTACTTC.

DNA for the CDR3: TGTGCCTGGACCCGGACACGGTCCGGCTACACCTTC. Translating it yields CAWTRTRSGYTF. This chain connects TRBV30 to TRBJ1-2; possible D gene TRBD1, 5 bases. The germline V gene has CDR1 GTSNPN and CDR2 SVGIG (reference sequence). CDR3 size: 12 residues. V was trimmed by 4 bases and J by 8 bases, leaving 14 bases between them. Supplemented by reference TRBV30 and TRBJ1-2, the full variable domain reads SQTIHQWPATLVQPVGSPLSLECTVEGTSNPNLYWYRQAAGRGLQLLFYSVGIGQISSEVPQNLSASRPQDRQFILSSKKLLLSDSGFYLCAWTRTRSGYTFGSGTRLTVV.

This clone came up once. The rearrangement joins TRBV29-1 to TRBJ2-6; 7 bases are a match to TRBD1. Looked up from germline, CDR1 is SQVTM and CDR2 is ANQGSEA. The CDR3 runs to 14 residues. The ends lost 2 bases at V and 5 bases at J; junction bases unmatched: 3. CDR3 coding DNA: TGCAGCGTTGAAATGACAGGGAGGGCCAACGTCCTGACTTTC. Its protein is CSVEMTGRANVLTF.

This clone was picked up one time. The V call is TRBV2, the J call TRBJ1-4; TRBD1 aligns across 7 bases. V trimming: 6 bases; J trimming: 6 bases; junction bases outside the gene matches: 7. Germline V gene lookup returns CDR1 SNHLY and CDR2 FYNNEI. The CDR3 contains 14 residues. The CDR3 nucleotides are TGTGCCAGCAGCCAGGGGGGTCTCGATGAAAAACTGTTTTTT. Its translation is CASSQGGLDEKLFF.

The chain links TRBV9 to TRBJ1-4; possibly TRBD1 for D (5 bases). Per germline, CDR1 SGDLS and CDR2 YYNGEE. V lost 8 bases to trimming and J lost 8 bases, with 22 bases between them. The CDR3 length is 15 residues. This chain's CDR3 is CASHPTGTGDEKLFF. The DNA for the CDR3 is TGTGCCAGTCACCCTACCGGGACGGGAGACGAAAAACTGTTTTTT.

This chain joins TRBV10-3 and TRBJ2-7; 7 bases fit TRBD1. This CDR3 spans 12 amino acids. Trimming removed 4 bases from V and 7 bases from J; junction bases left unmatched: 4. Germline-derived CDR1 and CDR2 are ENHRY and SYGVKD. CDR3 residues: CAISGDRREQYF. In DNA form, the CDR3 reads TGTGCCATCAGTGGGGACAGAAGGGAGCAGTACTTC.

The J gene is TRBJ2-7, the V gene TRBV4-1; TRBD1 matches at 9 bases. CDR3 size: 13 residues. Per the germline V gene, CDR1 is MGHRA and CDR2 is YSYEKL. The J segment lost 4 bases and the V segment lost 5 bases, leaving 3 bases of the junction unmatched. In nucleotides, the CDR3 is TGCGCCAGCAGCTCCGGGACAGGGTACGAGCAGTACTTC. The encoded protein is CASSSGTGYEQYF.

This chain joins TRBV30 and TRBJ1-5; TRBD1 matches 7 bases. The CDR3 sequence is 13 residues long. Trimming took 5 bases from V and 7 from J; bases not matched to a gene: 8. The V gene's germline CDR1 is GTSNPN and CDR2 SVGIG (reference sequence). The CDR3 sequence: CAWGGGAGQPQHF. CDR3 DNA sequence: TGTGCCTGGGGAGGGGGCGCAGGACAGCCCCAGCATTTT. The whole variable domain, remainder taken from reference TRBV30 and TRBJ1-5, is SQTIHQWPATLVQPVGSPLSLECTVEGTSNPNLYWYRQAAGRGLQLLFYSVGIGQISSEVPQNLSASRPQDRQFILSSKKLLLSDSGFYLCAWGGGAGQPQHFGDGTRLSIL.

CDR3 region: CASSLSRVGTYNEQFF. The DNA for the CDR3 is TGTGCCAGCAGTTTGAGCAGGGTAGGGACCTACAATGAGCAGTTCTTC. The V and J genes are TRBV28 and TRBJ2-1; possibly TRBD1 for D (5 bases). Germline V gene lookup returns CDR1 MDHEN and CDR2 SYDVKM. Trimming shortened V by 3 bases and J by 2 bases, and 14 bases separated the two germline ends. The CDR3 totals 16 residues.

CDR3 nucleotides: TGTGCCAGCAGATCGGGACTAGCGGATTACAATGAGCAGTTCTTC. It is translated as CASRSGLADYNEQFF. This chain joins TRBV5-5 and TRBJ2-1; TRBD2 matches at 11 bases. The V gene's germline CDR1 is SGHKS and CDR2 YYEKEE (reference sequence). CDR3 length equals 15 residues. J was trimmed by 4 bases and V by 5 bases; bases with no gene match: 5.

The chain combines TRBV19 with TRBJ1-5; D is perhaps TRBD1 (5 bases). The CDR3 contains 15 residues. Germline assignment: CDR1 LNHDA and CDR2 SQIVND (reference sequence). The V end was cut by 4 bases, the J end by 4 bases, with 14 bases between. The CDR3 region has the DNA TGTGCCAGTAGTAACACGCGACGGGGGAATCAGCCCCAGCATTTT. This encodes CASSNTRRGNQPQHF.

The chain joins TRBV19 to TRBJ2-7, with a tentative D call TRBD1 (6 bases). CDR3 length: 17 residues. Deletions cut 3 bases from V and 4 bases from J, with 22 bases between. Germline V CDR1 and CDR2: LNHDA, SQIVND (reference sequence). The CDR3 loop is CASSILHLGGPTYEQYF. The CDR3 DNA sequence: TGTGCCAGTAGTATCCTACACTTAGGGGGACCGACTTACGAGCAGTACTTC.

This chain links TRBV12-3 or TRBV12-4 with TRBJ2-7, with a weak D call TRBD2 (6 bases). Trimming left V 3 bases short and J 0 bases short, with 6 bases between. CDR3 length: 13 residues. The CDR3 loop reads CASSFGSSYEQYF. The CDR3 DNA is TGTGCCAGCAGTTTCGGGAGCTCCTACGAGCAGTACTTC.

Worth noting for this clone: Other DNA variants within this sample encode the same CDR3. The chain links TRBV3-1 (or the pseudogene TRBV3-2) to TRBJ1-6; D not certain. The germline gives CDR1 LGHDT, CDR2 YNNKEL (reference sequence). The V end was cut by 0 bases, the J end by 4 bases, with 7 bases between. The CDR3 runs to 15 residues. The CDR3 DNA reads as TGTGCCAGCAGCCAAGATCTCCGGTATAATTCACCCCTCCACTTT. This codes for CASSQDLRYNSPLHF.

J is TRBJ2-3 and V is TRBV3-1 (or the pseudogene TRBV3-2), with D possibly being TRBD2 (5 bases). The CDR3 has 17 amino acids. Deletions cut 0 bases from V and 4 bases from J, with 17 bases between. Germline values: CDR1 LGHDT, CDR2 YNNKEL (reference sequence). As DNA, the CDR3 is TGTGCCAGCAGCCAAGAACTCCGGGCTAGCCGGCCAGATACGCAGTATTTT. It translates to CASSQELRASRPDTQYF.

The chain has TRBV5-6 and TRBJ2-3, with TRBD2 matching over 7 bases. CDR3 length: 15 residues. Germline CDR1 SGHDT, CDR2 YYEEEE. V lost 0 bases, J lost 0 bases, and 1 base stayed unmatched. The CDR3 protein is CASSLGAGSTDTQYF. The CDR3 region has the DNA TGTGCCAGCAGCTTGGGAGCGGGGAGCACAGATACGCAGTATTTT.

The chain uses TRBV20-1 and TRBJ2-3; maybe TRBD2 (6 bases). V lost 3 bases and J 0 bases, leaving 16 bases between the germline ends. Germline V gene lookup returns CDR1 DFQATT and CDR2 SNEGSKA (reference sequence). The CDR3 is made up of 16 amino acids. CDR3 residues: CSASRPGLLSTDTQYF. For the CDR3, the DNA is TGCAGTGCTAGTAGACCGGGACTTCTAAGCACAGATACGCAGTATTTT.